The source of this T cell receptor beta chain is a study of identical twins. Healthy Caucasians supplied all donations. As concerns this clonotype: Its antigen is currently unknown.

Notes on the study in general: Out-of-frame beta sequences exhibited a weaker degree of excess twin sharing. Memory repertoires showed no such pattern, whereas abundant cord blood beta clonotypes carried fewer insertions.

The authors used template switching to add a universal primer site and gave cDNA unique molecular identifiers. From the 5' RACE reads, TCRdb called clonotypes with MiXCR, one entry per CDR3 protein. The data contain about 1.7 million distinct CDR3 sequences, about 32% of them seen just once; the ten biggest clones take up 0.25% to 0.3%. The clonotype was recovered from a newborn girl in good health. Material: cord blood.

CDR3: CAISALAGGRGEQFF. The CDR3 bases are TGTGCCATCAGCGCCCTAGCGGGAGGGCGTGGTGAGCAGTTCTTC. The gene calls are TRBV10-3 and TRBJ2-1, with 12 bases matching TRBD2. This CDR3 is built from 15 residues. The V gene end was trimmed by 6 bases and the J gene end by 9 bases; junction bases not matched to a gene: 9. CDR1 is ENHRY and CDR2 is SYGVKD in the germline V gene.